The 30 T cell receptor beta chains presented below share a single source sample, sequenced in a study of cytomegalovirus exposure and HLA in healthy donors. It was with 60 Vbeta and 13 Jbeta primers that the PCR ran. Produced via immunoSEQ multiplex PCR; TCRdb's table is partial and in-frame only. The sample includes about 190,000 clones, 81% of them seen just once. Input material: PBMCs. The receptors were sampled from a middle-aged man in good health and CMV-seropositive.

This clone was counted a few times. The gene calls are TRBV10-3 and TRBJ1-1; TRBD1 agrees at 7 bases. The ends lost 11 bases at V and 2 bases at J; junction bases unmatched: 8. This CDR3 contains 13 residues. Per the germline V gene, CDR1 is ENHRY and CDR2 is SYGVKD. CDR3 sequence (DNA): TGTGCCGCAGGGACAGTACTCAACACTGAAGCTTTCTTT. This encodes CAAGTVLNTEAFF.

The table lists this clone with a few counts. V is TRBV19 and J is TRBJ1-2, with 12 bases lining up with TRBD1. The CDR3 extends over 17 amino acids. Germline CDR1 LNHDA, CDR2 SQIVND (reference sequence). The J segment lost 7 bases and the V segment lost 5 bases, leaving 14 bases of the junction unmatched. In nucleotides, the CDR3 is TGTGCCAGTAGTTATTTACCCGCTGGGACAGGGGGCAGTGGCTACACCTTC. Its translation: CASSYLPAGTGGSGYTF.

V and J are TRBV6-5 and TRBJ2-3; D possibly corresponds to TRBD2 (6 bases). V lost 2 bases and J 7 bases, leaving 7 bases between the germline ends. The CDR3 spans 12 residues. Germline V CDR1 and CDR2: MNHEY, SVGAGI. The CDR3 nucleotides read TGTGCCAGCAGTTACCGGGGGTATACGCAGTATTTT. This gives the protein CASSYRGYTQYF.

This chain joins TRBV4-1 and TRBJ1-1, with D perhaps matching TRBD1 (6 bases). V lost 1 base to trimming and J lost 5 bases, with 17 bases between them. CDR1 MGHRA and CDR2 YSYEKL come from the germline V gene. The CDR3 is 16 residues long. Written as DNA, the CDR3 is TGCGCCAGCAGCCAAGTCGGACAGAGGACGACGACTGAAGCTTTCTTT. It encodes CASSQVGQRTTTEAFF.

The rearrangement links TRBV18 to TRBJ2-1; D remains unclear. The CDR3 loop spans 16 amino acids. The V and J ends lost 4 bases and 7 bases respectively, with 20 bases between them. Germline CDR1 is KGHSH and CDR2 is LQKENI. The CDR3, as DNA: TGTGCCAGCTCACGTTCGGTGGTTCCGTATATAAATGAGCAGTTCTTC. Its translation: CASSRSVVPYINEQFF.

The genes are TRBV4-2 and TRBJ2-3; 9 positions match TRBD2. The CDR3 length is 18 residues. Germline V CDR1 and CDR2: LGHNA, YNFKEQ. Losses at the gene ends were 4 bases for V and 6 bases for J; bases not matched to a gene: 17. CDR3 sequence: CASSPQARGGGGGDTQYF. In nucleotides, the CDR3 is TGTGCCAGCAGCCCACAGGCGCGGGGGGGCGGAGGGGGGGATACGCAGTATTTT.

This chain connects TRBV5-4 to TRBJ1-6; TRBD1 matches 9 bases. The CDR3 runs 16 residues. Per the germline V gene, CDR1 is SGHNT and CDR2 is YYREEE (reference sequence). V gave up 3 bases and J gave up 9 bases; unmatched junction bases: 10. DNA for the CDR3: TGTGCCAGCAGCTCCCCGACGGACAGGGGAATTTCACCCCTCCACTTT. It encodes CASSSPTDRGISPLHF.

This chain uses TRBV5-1 with TRBJ2-5; 16 bases match TRBD2. V dropped 4 bases and J dropped 2; count of bases not matched to a gene: 8. The CDR3 length is 18 residues. From germline, CDR1 is SGHRS and CDR2 YFSETQ. The CDR3 DNA is TGCGCCAGCAGCCCGGGACTAGCGGGAGGGCCGGGGCAAGAGACCCAGTACTTC. This translates into CASSPGLAGGPGQETQYF.

The genes are TRBV6-1 and TRBJ1-1; TRBD1 agrees at 7 bases. This CDR3 has 14 residues. J gave up 0 bases and V 5 bases, and 3 bases lay outside the gene matches. Germline V gene data show CDR1 as MNHNS and CDR2 as SASEGT. The CDR3, as DNA: TGTGCCAGCAGTTTGGGGACAGTGAACACTGAAGCTTTCTTT. This codes for CASSLGTVNTEAFF.

This clone was counted once. The V and J genes are TRBV6-5 and TRBJ1-5; D ambiguous. Deletions cut 5 bases from V and 2 bases from J, with 10 bases between. CDR3 length: 14 amino acids. CDR1 and CDR2 from the germline V gene are MNHEY and SVGAGI. The CDR3 coding sequence is TGTGCCAGCAGTGCCACGGGTGGCAATCAGCCCCAGCATTTT. It is translated as CASSATGGNQPQHF.

The chain combines TRBV28 with TRBJ2-7; 10 positions match TRBD1. The CDR3 loop spans 15 amino acids. V was clipped by 6 bases and J by 7 bases; unmatched bases: 12. Germline loops: CDR1 MDHEN, CDR2 SYDVKM. The CDR3 loop is CASSYARQGAKEQYF. The CDR3 nucleotides read TGTGCCAGCAGCTATGCTCGACAGGGGGCTAAAGAGCAGTACTTC.

The chain carries TRBV5-1 and TRBJ2-1; D is perhaps TRBD2 (5 bases). The V gene's germline CDR1 is SGHRS and CDR2 YFSETQ. V shed 4 bases and J shed 9 bases, with 20 bases lying between them. This CDR3 spans 15 amino acids. CDR3 in amino acids: CASSLALGPGGEQFF. The CDR3 DNA reads as TGCGCCAGCAGCCTCGCACTAGGTCCAGGCGGTGAGCAGTTCTTC.

The chain carries TRBV30 and TRBJ1-3; the D gene is possibly TRBD1 (5 bases). The CDR3 has 14 amino acids. V lost 4 bases, J lost 0 bases, and 10 bases lay in between. Germline CDR1 and CDR2: GTSNPN and SVGIG (reference sequence). CDR3 residues: CAWNRGGSGNTIYF. Here the CDR3 DNA reads TGTGCCTGGAATCGGGGGGGCTCTGGAAACACCATATATTTT.

The chain joins TRBV9 to TRBJ2-7; tentatively, D is TRBD1 (6 bases). The CDR3 covers 15 residues. CDR1 SGDLS and CDR2 YYNGEE come from the germline V gene. V was trimmed by 0 bases and J by 2 bases, leaving 12 bases between them. CDR3 in DNA: TGTGCCAGCAGCGTAGTCGCAGGGGATACCTACGAGCAGTACTTC. This gives the protein CASSVVAGDTYEQYF.

The chain uses TRBV2 and TRBJ2-5; 9 bases are a match to TRBD2. CDR3 length: 19 residues. After removal of 5 bases from V and 5 bases from J, the junction contained 21 bases not matched to a gene. Germline values: CDR1 SNHLY, CDR2 FYNNEI. For the CDR3, the DNA is TGTGCCAGCAGTTTACACCCCAGGGGACTAGCAGGGGCCCGGGAGACCCAGTACTTC. Protein product: CASSLHPRGLAGARETQYF. The whole variable domain, remainder taken from reference TRBV2 and TRBJ2-5, is EPEVTQTPSHQVTQMGQEVILRCVPISNHLYFYWYRQILGQKVEFLVSFYNNEISEKSEIFDDQFSVERPDGSNFTLKIRSTKLEDSAMYFCASSLHPRGLAGARETQYFGPGTRLLVL.

The chain carries TRBV5-4 and TRBJ2-2, with 10 bases fitting TRBD1. The CDR3 spans 17 residues. Trimming removed 3 bases from V and 0 bases from J; junction bases left unmatched: 5. Germline CDR1 is SGHNT and CDR2 is YYREEE (reference sequence). The CDR3 nucleotides are TGTGCCAGCAGCTCGGGACAGGGGCTCTCGAACACCGGGGAGCTGTTTTTT. It translates to CASSSGQGLSNTGELFF.

The rearrangement joins TRBV7-5 to TRBJ2-7; TRBD1 is the table's D call and was not checked against the DNA. TRBV7-5 is a recognized pseudogene. This CDR3 region has 17 residues. The CDR3 DNA sequence: TGTGTCAGAAGCCCCTACGCGTGGGACATCCTCTCCTACGAGCAGTACTTC. Its translation: CVRSPYAWDILSYEQYF.

V usage is TRBV27 and J usage is TRBJ2-1, with a tentative D call TRBD2 (5 bases). The germline V and J ends were trimmed by 0 bases and 2 bases, with 8 bases remaining between them. CDR1 is MNHEY, CDR2 SMNVEV, per germline (reference sequence). The CDR3 has 15 amino acids. The CDR3 region is CASSLSGGPYNEQFF. In nucleotides, the CDR3 is TGTGCCAGCAGTTTATCCGGAGGCCCCTACAATGAGCAGTTCTTC.

The chain couples TRBV6-1 to TRBJ2-1; 9 nucleotides match TRBD2. The ends lost 5 bases at V and 4 bases at J; junction bases unmatched: 6. The CDR3 sequence is 15 residues long. CDR1 is MNHNS and CDR2 is SASEGT in the germline V gene. The CDR3 DNA follows: TGTGCCAGCAGTAAAAGCGGGAGGTTTTACAATGAGCAGTTCTTC. Translated, it gives CASSKSGRFYNEQFF.

This chain links TRBV5-1 with TRBJ2-7, with 11 bases aligning to TRBD1. Trimming removed 6 bases from V and 3 bases from J; junction bases left unmatched: 5. Looked up from germline, CDR1 is SGHRS and CDR2 is YFSETQ. The CDR3 is 14 residues long. This CDR3 reads CASMTGTGGYEQYF. The DNA of the CDR3 is TGCGCCAGCATGACCGGGACAGGGGGCTACGAGCAGTACTTC.

The chain recombines TRBV7-6 with TRBJ2-7; 16 bases are a match to TRBD2. The CDR3 covers 20 residues. V shed 1 base and J 8 bases; nucleotides not matched to a gene: 17. Germline V CDR1 and CDR2: SGHVS, FNYEAQ. The CDR3 region has the DNA TGTGCCAGCAGCTTAGAGGGCCCTGGTTTCGTGGGACTAGCGGGAGGGCAGCAGTACTTC. Its protein product is CASSLEGPGFVGLAGGQQYF.

The rearrangement uses TRBV6-6 and TRBJ1-1; TRBD1 might be the D (5 bases). In germline, CDR1 is MNHNY, CDR2 SVGAGI (reference sequence). The germline V and J ends were trimmed by 8 bases and 5 bases, with 15 bases remaining between them. The CDR3 loop spans 13 amino acids. This CDR3 reads CASGGKGGTEAFF. The CDR3 coding sequence is TGTGCCAGCGGGGGGAAGGGAGGGACTGAAGCTTTCTTT.

The CDR3 bases are TGTGCCAGCAGCGTAGATGGGGAGGGCGGGGGGACCTACAATGAGCAGTTCTTC. Its protein is CASSVDGEGGGTYNEQFF. The chain has TRBV9 and TRBJ2-1; TRBD2 agrees at 8 bases. V shed 0 bases, J shed 2 bases, and the junction held 10 bases outside the gene matches. The V gene's germline CDR1 is SGDLS and CDR2 YYNGEE. The CDR3 is made up of 18 amino acids.

The rearrangement links TRBV29-1 to TRBJ2-5; TRBD1 agrees at 8 bases. Germline CDR1 reads SQVTM; CDR2 reads ANQGSEA. This CDR3 comprises 13 residues. V gave up 4 bases and J gave up 5 bases; unmatched junction bases: 6. CDR3 nucleotides: TGCAGCGTTGCCTGGACAGGGTTGGAGACCCAGTACTTC. Residues: CSVAWTGLETQYF.

Note on this clone: Other DNA sequences in this specimen translate into the identical CDR3. The chain employs TRBV5-1 and TRBJ2-7; D unresolved. This CDR3 contains 14 residues. The germline V gene encodes CDR1 SGHRS and CDR2 YFSETQ. The ends were cut back, 0 bases at V and 2 bases at J, with 9 bases in the middle. The CDR3 is CASSLETGAYEQYF. DNA of the CDR3: TGCGCCAGCAGCTTGGAGACTGGAGCCTACGAGCAGTACTTC.

The V gene is TRBV5-4, the J gene TRBJ1-1; unclear D gene. Per germline, CDR1 SGHNT and CDR2 YYREEE (reference sequence). Trimming removed 4 bases from V and 4 bases from J, with 11 bases in between. This CDR3 has 13 amino acids. This chain's CDR3 is CASSPAEGTEAFF. The DNA of the CDR3 is TGTGCCAGCAGCCCGGCGGAGGGCACTGAAGCTTTCTTT.

The V and J genes are TRBV27 and TRBJ2-4; 9 bases are shared with TRBD2. J lost 5 bases, V lost 6 bases, and 8 bases had no gene match. In germline, CDR1 is MNHEY, CDR2 SMNVEV (reference sequence). The CDR3 totals 15 residues. The CDR3 here is CASRLAGTVENIQYF. CDR3 DNA: TGTGCCAGCAGGCTAGCGGGGACGGTGGAAAACATTCAGTACTTC.

This clone has a handful of counts. The rearrangement uses TRBV4-3 and TRBJ2-3; D is ambiguous. There are 13 residues in the CDR3. The V end lost 0 bases, the J end lost 5 bases, and 6 bases lay between the germline ends. CDR1 and CDR2 from the germline V gene are LGHNA and YSLEER. CDR3 coding DNA: TGCGCCAGCAGCCAAGAGAGGCGAGATACGCAGTATTTT. Amino acid sequence: CASSQERRDTQYF.

This clone showed up just a few times. This sequence joins TRBV5-1 and TRBJ1-1, with TRBD1 matching 10 bases. Germline V gives CDR1 SGHRS, CDR2 YFSETQ. The CDR3 totals 16 residues. The V gene end was trimmed by 1 base and the J gene end by 3 bases; junction bases not matched to a gene: 6. The CDR3 sequence: CASSLRQGALDTEAFF. In nucleotides, the CDR3 is TGCGCCAGCAGCTTGAGACAGGGGGCTTTGGACACTGAAGCTTTCTTT.

The chain combines TRBV9 with TRBJ2-5; 11 nucleotides align to TRBD2. CDR1 is SGDLS and CDR2 is YYNGEE in the germline V gene. This CDR3 has 16 amino acids. J gave up 1 base and V 2 bases, and 4 bases lay outside the gene matches. The DNA for the CDR3 is TGTGCCAGCAGCGTGTTAGCGGGGGGGCTCCAAGAGACCCAGTACTTC. Translation: CASSVLAGGLQETQYF.